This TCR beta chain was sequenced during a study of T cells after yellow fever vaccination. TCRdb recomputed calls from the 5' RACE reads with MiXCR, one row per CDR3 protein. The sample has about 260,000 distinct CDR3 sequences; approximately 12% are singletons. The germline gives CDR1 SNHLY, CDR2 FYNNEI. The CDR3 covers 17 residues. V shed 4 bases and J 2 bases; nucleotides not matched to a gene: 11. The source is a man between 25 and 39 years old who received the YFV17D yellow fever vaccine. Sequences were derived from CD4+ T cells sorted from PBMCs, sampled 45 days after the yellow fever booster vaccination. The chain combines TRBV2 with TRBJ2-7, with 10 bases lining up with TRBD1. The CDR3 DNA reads TGTGCCAGCAGTGTCTTGACAGGGGGCCCGGGCCCCTACGAGCAGTACTTC. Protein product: CASSVLTGGPGPYEQYF.